The following is a TCR beta chain sequence with its context. As yet, its antigen is unknown. The data belong to a study of long-term antiretroviral therapy in people with HIV. Study-level findings and limits: CDR3 lengths in HIV samples spanned a narrower range than controls.

Sequencing used immunoSEQ v3.0 at survey level. The assay was immunoSEQ multiplex PCR, and TCRdb's table has in-frame clones only and misses some. The sample gives roughly 44,000 clones, 90% to 95% of which show up once; 2.5% to 3.5% is in the top ten. Specimen: unsorted PBMCs, collected 3.7 years after starting antiretroviral therapy. The TCR comes from a woman aged 45-59 years with HIV.

CDR3 nucleotide sequence: TGTGCCAGCAGCTCAGGGGGCCAAGAGACCCAGTACTTC. Encoded protein: CASSSGGQETQYF. The chain recombines TRBV7-2 with TRBJ2-5, with TRBD1 matching over 7 bases. CDR3 length: 13 residues. Germline assignment: CDR1 SGHTA and CDR2 FQGNSA. V lost 4 bases and J lost 1; bases outside the gene matches: 0.